The 19 T cell receptor beta chains given below trace back to one sample, sequenced in a study of T cells in Graves' hyperthyroidism and ophthalmopathy. Amplification targeted TCR beta CDR3 regions from RNA transcripts. TCR CDR3 underwent first-round RT-PCR with the HTBI primer set. Using its own MiXCR run on the multiplex PCR reads, TCRdb lists one record per CDR3 protein. Among approximately 400,000 distinct CDR3 sequences listed, about 14% were seen once. What was sequenced was blood. All receptors derive from a man aged 45-65 years with Graves' ophthalmopathy.

The chain employs TRBV19 and TRBJ2-5, with 9 positions matching TRBD2. The CDR3 consists of 14 residues. The V gene end was trimmed by 6 bases and the J gene end by 2 bases; junction bases not matched to a gene: 4. CDR1 is LNHDA, CDR2 SQIVND, per germline (reference sequence). The CDR3 reads CASSRLADQETQYF. The CDR3 region has the DNA TGTGCCAGTAGCCGACTAGCGGATCAAGAGACCCAGTACTTC.

This clonotype was detected a few times. The J gene is TRBJ2-1, the V gene TRBV29-1; TRBD1 is a possible D gene (7 bases). This CDR3 spans 14 amino acids. The V gene's germline CDR1 is SQVTM and CDR2 ANQGSEA. The V gene lost 2 bases and the J gene lost 6 bases, with 14 bases spanning the gap. The CDR3 sequence: CSVETRQGLNEQFF. The CDR3 DNA follows: TGCAGCGTTGAAACCCGACAGGGACTCAATGAGCAGTTCTTC.

Ten or more counts support this clonotype. The rearrangement links TRBV29-1 to TRBJ2-3; a weak D match, TRBD1 (6 bases). In germline, CDR1 is SQVTM, CDR2 ANQGSEA. The CDR3 spans 14 residues. V was shortened by 8 bases and J by 6 bases, with 21 bases between the two germline ends. CDR3 in DNA: TGCAGCTCCTGTGATTGGGGGCTAAGTGATACGCAGTATTTT. Its translation: CSSCDWGLSDTQYF.

Many counts were recorded for this clonotype. The J gene is TRBJ1-4, the V gene TRBV30; D unresolved. Germline V gives CDR1 GTSNPN, CDR2 SVGIG (reference sequence). The CDR3 runs to 14 residues. The ends were cut back, 4 bases at V and 3 bases at J, with 12 bases in the middle. The CDR3: CAWKAGGSNEKLFF. DNA of the CDR3: TGTGCCTGGAAGGCGGGAGGGTCTAATGAAAAACTGTTTTTT.

Remarks on this clonotype: A single base separates this from a much larger clone, so it may be a read error. Since no conserved phenylalanine or tryptophan closes the CDR3, a read error is the likely cause. The chain uses TRBV12-5 and TRBJ1-1, with a tentative D call TRBD1 (6 bases). The V and J ends lost 5 bases and 2 bases respectively, with 12 bases between them. The CDR3 is made up of 14 amino acids. Germline V gene data show CDR1 as LGHNT and CDR2 as FRNRAP. The CDR3 nucleotides are TGTGCTAGTGGTGATGACAGGACTAACACTGAAGCTTTCCTT. Translated, it gives CASGDDRTNTEAFL.

V usage is TRBV27 and J usage is TRBJ1-4; 8 bases fit TRBD1. The germline gives CDR1 MNHEY, CDR2 SMNVEV (reference sequence). J gave up 5 bases and V 6 bases, and 5 bases lay outside the gene matches. The CDR3 extends over 14 amino acids. CDR3 DNA sequence: TGTGCCAGCAGACAGACAGGGGAGAATGAAAAACTGTTTTTT. Translation: CASRQTGENEKLFF.

This clonotype has a count of ten or more. The chain joins TRBV18 to TRBJ1-1; TRBD1 might be the D (5 bases). The V end was cut by 0 bases, the J end by 3 bases, with 5 bases between. CDR3 length: 13 residues. From germline, CDR1 is KGHSH and CDR2 LQKENI. In nucleotides, the CDR3 is TGTGCCAGCTCACCACCGGGGGACACTGAAGCTTTCTTT. Translating it yields CASSPPGDTEAFF.

The chain uses TRBV18 and TRBJ2-3, with D perhaps assigned TRBD1 or TRBD2 (5 bases each). The V gene lost 1 base and the J gene lost 2 bases, with 7 bases spanning the gap. Germline CDR1 and CDR2: KGHSH and LQKENI. This CDR3 is built from 14 residues. In DNA form, the CDR3 reads TGTGCCAGCTCACCACGGGGGTCCACAGATACGCAGTATTTT. This gives the protein CASSPRGSTDTQYF.

This clonotype has a handful of counts. V gene TRBV24-1 combines with J gene TRBJ2-1; 10 positions agree with TRBD2. The CDR3 totals 14 residues. J was trimmed by 7 bases and V by 5 bases; bases with no gene match: 4. The germline V gene encodes CDR1 KGHDR and CDR2 SFDVKD. The CDR3 spells CATSVNSGGNEQFF. The CDR3 DNA sequence: TGTGCCACCAGTGTTAATAGCGGGGGGAATGAGCAGTTCTTC.

The chain uses TRBV19 and TRBJ2-6; TRBD1 matches 9 bases. CDR3 size: 17 residues. The trim removed 3 bases at V and 2 bases at J, leaving 5 bases unmatched. Germline V gene lookup returns CDR1 LNHDA and CDR2 SQIVND (reference sequence). The CDR3 DNA reads as TGTGCCAGTAGTATCCACCGGGACAGGGCTGGGGCCAACGTCCTGACTTTC. This encodes CASSIHRDRAGANVLTF.

This clonotype was counted many times. The chain links TRBV12-3 or TRBV12-4 to TRBJ2-5; unclear D gene. The CDR3 runs 14 residues. V lost 5 bases to trimming and J lost 4 bases, with 14 bases between them. The CDR3 DNA is TGTGCCAGCAGTCGACGTGTGCCCGGAGAGACCCAGTACTTC. Translation gives CASSRRVPGETQYF.

This clonotype was seen repeatedly, ten times or more. The chain has TRBV30 and TRBJ1-6, with D unresolved. The CDR3 spans 12 residues. Trimming pared 0 bases from V and 9 bases from J, leaving 6 bases between. Per germline, CDR1 GTSNPN and CDR2 SVGIG (reference sequence). Written as DNA, the CDR3 is TGTGCCTGGAGTGTAAAGGTTTCACCCCTCCACTTT. As protein: CAWSVKVSPLHF. The whole variable domain, filled in from reference TRBV30 and TRBJ1-6, reads SQTIHQWPATLVQPVGSPLSLECTVEGTSNPNLYWYRQAAGRGLQLLFYSVGIGQISSEVPQNLSASRPQDRQFILSSKKLLLSDSGFYLCAWSVKVSPLHFGNGTRLTVT.

The chain's CDR3 is CASRGPGTEAFF. CDR3 DNA: TGTGCCAGCAGAGGACCTGGGACCGAAGCTTTCTTT. The chain links TRBV6-1 to TRBJ1-1, with TRBD1 as a possible D gene (5 bases). CDR1 and CDR2 from the germline V gene are MNHNS and SASEGT. The length of the CDR3 is 12 residues. With 6 bases removed from V and 8 bases from J, the gap between germline ends came to 13 bases.

This clonotype has more than one count but fewer than ten. The J gene is TRBJ2-2, the V gene TRBV6-5; 15 nucleotides align to TRBD2. V gave up 6 bases and J gave up 0 bases; unmatched junction bases: 14. Germline lookup yields CDR1 MNHEY and CDR2 SVGAGI. The CDR3 has 21 residues. CDR3 bases: TGTGCCAGCAGAACCGGGACTAGCGGGAGGAGATCGTTGGCGAACACCGGGGAGCTGTTTTTT. Translated, it gives CASRTGTSGRRSLANTGELFF.

The chain has TRBV7-9 and TRBJ2-7, with 8 bases that match TRBD2. V dropped 7 bases and J dropped 4; count of bases not matched to a gene: 6. The germline V gene encodes CDR1 SEHNR and CDR2 FQNEAQ (reference sequence). This CDR3 spans 13 amino acids. The CDR3 DNA sequence: TGTGCCAGCACCCGAGCGGGAGTATACGAGCAGTACTTC. This encodes CASTRAGVYEQYF.

The rearrangement uses TRBV5-1 and TRBJ2-2; D uncertain. Trimming left V 7 bases short and J 4 bases short, with 8 bases between. This CDR3 is 12 amino acids long. Germline-derived CDR1 and CDR2 are SGHRS and YFSETQ. This chain's CDR3 is CASPSVTGELFF. The CDR3 DNA sequence: TGCGCCAGCCCCTCAGTCACCGGGGAGCTGTTTTTT.

This clonotype appeared once. Being one base from a much bigger clone, this may be a read error. This rearrangement joins TRBV12-3 or TRBV12-4 to TRBJ1-4; no reliable D call. Trimming shortened V by 1 base and J by 2 bases, and 11 bases separated the two germline ends. There are 16 residues in the CDR3. DNA for the CDR3: TGTGCCAGCAGTTTAGAAGTTCGGTACACTAATGAAAAACTGTTTTTT. Translated: CASSLEVRYTNEKLFF.

CDR3 sequence (DNA): TGCGCCAGCAGCTTTCTAGCGGGAGGGCAAGAGACCCAGTACTTC. This sequence encodes CASSFLAGGQETQYF. The genes are TRBV5-1 and TRBJ2-5; 12 bases align to TRBD2. The CDR3 runs 15 residues. The V segment lost 2 bases and the J segment 2 bases; nucleotides outside the gene matches: 1. The germline V gene encodes CDR1 SGHRS and CDR2 YFSETQ.

This clonotype has ten or more counts. The J gene is TRBJ2-7, the V gene TRBV12-3 or TRBV12-4; 9 nucleotides align to TRBD2. This CDR3 has 14 residues. Trimming cost V 7 bases and J 2 bases; bases outside gene matches: 6. CDR3 sequence (DNA): TGTGCCAGCACTCCTAGCGGGATCCCCTACGAGCAGTACTTC. It encodes CASTPSGIPYEQYF.